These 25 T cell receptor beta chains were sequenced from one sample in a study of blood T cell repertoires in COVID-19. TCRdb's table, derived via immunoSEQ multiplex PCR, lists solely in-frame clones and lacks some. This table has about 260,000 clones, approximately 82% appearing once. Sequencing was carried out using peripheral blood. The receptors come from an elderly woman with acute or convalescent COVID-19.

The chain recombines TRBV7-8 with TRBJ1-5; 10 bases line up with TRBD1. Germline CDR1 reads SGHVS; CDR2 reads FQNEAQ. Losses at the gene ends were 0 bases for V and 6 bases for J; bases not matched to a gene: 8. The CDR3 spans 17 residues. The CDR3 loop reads CASSLALGQGGSQPQHF. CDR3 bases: TGTGCCAGCAGCTTAGCGCTAGGACAGGGGGGGAGTCAGCCCCAGCATTTT.

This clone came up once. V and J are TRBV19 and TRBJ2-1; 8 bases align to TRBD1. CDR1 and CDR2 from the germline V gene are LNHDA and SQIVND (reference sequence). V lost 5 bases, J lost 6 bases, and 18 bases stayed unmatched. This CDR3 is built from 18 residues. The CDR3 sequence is CASSRPNSGQGILNEQFF. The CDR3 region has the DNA TGTGCCAGTAGTCGTCCGAATAGTGGACAGGGAATCCTCAATGAGCAGTTCTTC.

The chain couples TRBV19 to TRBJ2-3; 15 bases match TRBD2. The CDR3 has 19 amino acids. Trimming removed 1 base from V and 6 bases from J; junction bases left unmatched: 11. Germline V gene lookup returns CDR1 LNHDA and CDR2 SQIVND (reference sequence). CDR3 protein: CASSIAQPGTSGRWDTQYF. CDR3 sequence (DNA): TGTGCCAGTAGTATAGCCCAGCCCGGGACTAGCGGGAGGTGGGATACGCAGTATTTT.

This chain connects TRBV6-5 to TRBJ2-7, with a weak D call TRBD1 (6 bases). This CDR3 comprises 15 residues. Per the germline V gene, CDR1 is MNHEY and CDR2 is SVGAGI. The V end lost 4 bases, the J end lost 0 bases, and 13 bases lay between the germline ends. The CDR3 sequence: CASSSPGTSSYEQYF. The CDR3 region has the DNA TGTGCCAGCAGTTCCCCCGGGACAAGCTCCTACGAGCAGTACTTC.

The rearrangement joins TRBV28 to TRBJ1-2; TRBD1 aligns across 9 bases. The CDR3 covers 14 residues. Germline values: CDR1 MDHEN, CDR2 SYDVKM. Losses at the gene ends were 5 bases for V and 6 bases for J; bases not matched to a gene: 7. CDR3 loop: CASSPPRDRDGYTF. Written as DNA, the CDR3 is TGTGCCAGCAGTCCCCCGAGGGACAGGGATGGCTACACCTTC.

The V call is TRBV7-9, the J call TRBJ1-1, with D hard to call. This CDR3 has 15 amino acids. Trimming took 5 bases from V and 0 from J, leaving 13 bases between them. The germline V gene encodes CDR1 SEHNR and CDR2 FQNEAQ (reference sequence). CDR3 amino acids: CASSPGGAMNTEAFF. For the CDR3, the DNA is TGTGCCAGCAGCCCCGGCGGAGCTATGAACACTGAAGCTTTCTTT.

For the CDR3, the DNA is TGTGCCAGCAGCCAAGTGGCAGGCCCCTCCTACGAGCAGTACTTC. It encodes CASSQVAGPSYEQYF. V is TRBV4-2 and J is TRBJ2-7, with D hard to call. V lost 1 base to trimming and J lost 0 bases, with 10 bases between them. CDR3 size: 15 residues. The germline gives CDR1 LGHNA, CDR2 YNFKEQ.

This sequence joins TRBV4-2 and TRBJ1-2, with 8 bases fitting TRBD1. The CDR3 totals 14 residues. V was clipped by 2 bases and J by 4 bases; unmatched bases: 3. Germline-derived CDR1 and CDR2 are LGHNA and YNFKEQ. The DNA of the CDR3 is TGTGCCAGCAGCCAAACCGGACAGGGCTATGGCTACACCTTC. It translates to CASSQTGQGYGYTF.

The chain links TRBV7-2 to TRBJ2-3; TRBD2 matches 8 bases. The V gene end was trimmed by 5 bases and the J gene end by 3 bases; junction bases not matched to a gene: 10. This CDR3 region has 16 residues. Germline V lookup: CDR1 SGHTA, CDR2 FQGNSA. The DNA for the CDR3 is TGTGCCAGCAGCCCCCGGCGGGGGGCCGTGACAGATACGCAGTATTTT. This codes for CASSPRRGAVTDTQYF.

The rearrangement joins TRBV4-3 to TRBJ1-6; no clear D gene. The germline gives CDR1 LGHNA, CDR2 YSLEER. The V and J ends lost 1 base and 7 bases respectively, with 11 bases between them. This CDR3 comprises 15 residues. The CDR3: CASSQVPGGNSPLHF. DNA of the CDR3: TGCGCCAGCAGCCAAGTCCCGGGAGGGAATTCACCCCTCCACTTT.

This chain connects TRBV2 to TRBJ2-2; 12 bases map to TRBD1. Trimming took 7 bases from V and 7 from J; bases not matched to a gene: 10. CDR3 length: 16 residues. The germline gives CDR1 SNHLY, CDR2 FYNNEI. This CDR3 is CASTRGTGGYGGELFF. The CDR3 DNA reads TGTGCCAGCACGAGAGGGACAGGGGGCTATGGCGGGGAGCTGTTTTTT.

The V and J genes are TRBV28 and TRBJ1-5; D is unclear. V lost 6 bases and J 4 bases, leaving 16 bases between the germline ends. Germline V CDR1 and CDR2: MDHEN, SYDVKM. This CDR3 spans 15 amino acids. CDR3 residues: CASRLPGSQNQPQHF. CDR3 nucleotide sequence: TGTGCCAGCAGACTCCCAGGTTCCCAGAATCAGCCCCAGCATTTT. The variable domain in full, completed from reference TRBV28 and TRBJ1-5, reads DVKVTQSSRYLVKRTGEKVFLECVQDMDHENMFWYRQDPGLGLRLIYFSYDVKMKEKGDIPEGYSVSREKKERFSLILESASTNQTSMYLCASRLPGSQNQPQHFGDGTRLSIL.

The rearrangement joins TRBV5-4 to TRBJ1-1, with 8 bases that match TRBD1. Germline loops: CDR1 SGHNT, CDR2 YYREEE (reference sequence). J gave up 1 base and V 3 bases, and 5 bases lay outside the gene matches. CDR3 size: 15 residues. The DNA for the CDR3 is TGTGCCAGCAGCTCAGGGGGCGAGACGAACACTGAAGCTTTCTTT. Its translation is CASSSGGETNTEAFF.

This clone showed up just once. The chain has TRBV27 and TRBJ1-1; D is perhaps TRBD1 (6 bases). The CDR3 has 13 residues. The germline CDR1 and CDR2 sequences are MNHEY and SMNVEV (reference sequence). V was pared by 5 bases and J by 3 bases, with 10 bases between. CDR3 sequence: CASSPAGDTEAFF. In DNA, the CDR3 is TGTGCCAGCAGTCCCGCAGGGGACACTGAAGCTTTCTTT.

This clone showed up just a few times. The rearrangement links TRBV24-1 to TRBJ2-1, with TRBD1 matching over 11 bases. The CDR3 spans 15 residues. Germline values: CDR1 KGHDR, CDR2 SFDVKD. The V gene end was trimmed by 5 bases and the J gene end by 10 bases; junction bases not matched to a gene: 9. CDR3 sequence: CATSALGQGEDEQFF. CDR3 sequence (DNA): TGTGCCACCAGTGCCCTGGGACAGGGGGAAGACGAGCAGTTCTTC.

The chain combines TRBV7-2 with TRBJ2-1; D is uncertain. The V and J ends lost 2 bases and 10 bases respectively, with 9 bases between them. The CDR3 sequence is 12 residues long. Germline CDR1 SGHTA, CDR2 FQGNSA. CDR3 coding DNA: TGTGCCAGCAGCTTAAACGCACTGGAGCAGTTCTTC. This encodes CASSLNALEQFF. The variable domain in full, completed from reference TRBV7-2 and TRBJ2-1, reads GAGVSQSPSNKVTEKGKDVELRCDPISGHTALYWYRQSLGQGLEFLIYFQGNSAPDKSGLPSDRFSAERTGGSVSTLTIQRTQQEDSAVYLCASSLNALEQFFGPGTRLTVL.

The CDR3 protein is CASSLDRVFDEKLFF. CDR3 sequence (DNA): TGTGCCAGCAGTCTCGACAGGGTTTTTGACGAAAAACTGTTTTTT. The V call is TRBV6-2 or TRBV6-3, the J call TRBJ1-4; 7 nucleotides match TRBD1. The CDR3 loop spans 15 amino acids. V gave up 5 bases and J gave up 8 bases; unmatched junction bases: 11. CDR1 and CDR2 from the germline V gene are MNHEY and SVGEGT.

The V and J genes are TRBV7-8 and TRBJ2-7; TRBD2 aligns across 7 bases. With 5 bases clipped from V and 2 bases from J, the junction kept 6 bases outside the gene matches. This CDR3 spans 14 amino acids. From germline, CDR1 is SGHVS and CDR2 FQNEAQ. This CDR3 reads CASSQTGTTYEQYF. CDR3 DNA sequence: TGTGCCAGCAGCCAGACCGGGACTACCTACGAGCAGTACTTC.

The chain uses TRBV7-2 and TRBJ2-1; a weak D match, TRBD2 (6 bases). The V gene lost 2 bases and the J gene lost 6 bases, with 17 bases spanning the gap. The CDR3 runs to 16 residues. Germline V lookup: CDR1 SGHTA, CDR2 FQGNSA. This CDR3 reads CASSLLGIATSNEQFF. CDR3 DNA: TGTGCCAGCAGCTTACTGGGGATAGCGACTAGCAATGAGCAGTTCTTC.

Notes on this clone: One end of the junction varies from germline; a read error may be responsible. In nucleotides, the CDR3 is TGTGCCACCAGTGATTCTCGACGGGGGGGAGAGGCCCAGTACTTC. It is translated as CATSDSRRGGEAQYF. V and J are TRBV24-1 and TRBJ2-5, with TRBD2 matching over 8 bases. There are 15 residues in the CDR3. The germline CDR1 and CDR2 sequences are KGHDR and SFDVKD.

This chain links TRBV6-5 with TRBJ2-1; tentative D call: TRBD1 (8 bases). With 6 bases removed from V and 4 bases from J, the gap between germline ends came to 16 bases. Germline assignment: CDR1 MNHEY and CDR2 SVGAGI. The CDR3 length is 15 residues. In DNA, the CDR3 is TGTGCCAGCAGCAGGACAGGGAGGGGGTACAATGAGCAGTTCTTC. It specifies CASSRTGRGYNEQFF.

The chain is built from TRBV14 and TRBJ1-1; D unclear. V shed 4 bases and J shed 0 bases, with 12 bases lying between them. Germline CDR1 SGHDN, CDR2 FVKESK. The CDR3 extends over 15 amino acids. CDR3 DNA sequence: TGTGCCAGCAGCCTATCACAGTATATGAACACTGAAGCTTTCTTT. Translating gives CASSLSQYMNTEAFF.

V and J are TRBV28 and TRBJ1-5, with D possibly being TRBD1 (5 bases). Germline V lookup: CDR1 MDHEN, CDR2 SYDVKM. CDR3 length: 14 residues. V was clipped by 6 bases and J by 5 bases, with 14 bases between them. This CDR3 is CASRQTVLHQPQHF. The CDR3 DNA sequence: TGTGCCAGCAGGCAGACAGTTCTCCATCAGCCCCAGCATTTT.

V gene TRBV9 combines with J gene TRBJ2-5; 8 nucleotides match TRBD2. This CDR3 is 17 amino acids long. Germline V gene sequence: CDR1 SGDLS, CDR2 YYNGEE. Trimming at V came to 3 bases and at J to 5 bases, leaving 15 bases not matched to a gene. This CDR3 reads CASSESLTGGGVETQYF. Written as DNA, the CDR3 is TGTGCCAGCAGCGAGTCCCTCACGGGAGGGGGGGTGGAGACCCAGTACTTC.

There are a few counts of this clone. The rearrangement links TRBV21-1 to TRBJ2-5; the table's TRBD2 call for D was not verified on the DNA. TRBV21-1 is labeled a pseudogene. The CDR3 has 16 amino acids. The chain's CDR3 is CASSKLRLAVKETQYF. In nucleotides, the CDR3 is TGTGCCAGCAGCAAACTCCGGCTAGCGGTGAAAGAGACCCAGTACTTC.